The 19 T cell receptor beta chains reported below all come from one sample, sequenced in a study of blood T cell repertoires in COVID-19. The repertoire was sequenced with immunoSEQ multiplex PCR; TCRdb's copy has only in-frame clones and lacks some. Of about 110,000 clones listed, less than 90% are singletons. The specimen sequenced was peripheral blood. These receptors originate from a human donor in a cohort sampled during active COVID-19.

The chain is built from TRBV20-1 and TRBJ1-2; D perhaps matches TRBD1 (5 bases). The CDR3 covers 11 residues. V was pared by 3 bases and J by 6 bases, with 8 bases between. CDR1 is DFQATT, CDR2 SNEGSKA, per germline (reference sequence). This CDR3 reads CSARQGDGYTF. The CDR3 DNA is TGCAGTGCTAGGCAGGGCGATGGCTACACCTTC.

This chain's CDR3 is CASSFLAVNTGELFF. The DNA of the CDR3 is TGTGCCAGCAGCTTCTTAGCGGTGAACACCGGGGAGCTGTTTTTT. The genes are TRBV7-2 and TRBJ2-2; the D gene is possibly TRBD2 (6 bases). The germline CDR1 and CDR2 sequences are SGHTA and FQGNSA. The CDR3 length is 15 residues. Trimming took off 3 bases at V and 1 base at J, with 9 bases between the two ends.

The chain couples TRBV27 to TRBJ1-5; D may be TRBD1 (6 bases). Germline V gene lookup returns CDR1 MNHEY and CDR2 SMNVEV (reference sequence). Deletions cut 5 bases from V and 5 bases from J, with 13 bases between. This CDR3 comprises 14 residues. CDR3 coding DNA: TGTGCCAGCAGTCCCGGTAACAGGGATCAGCCCCAGCATTTT. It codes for CASSPGNRDQPQHF.

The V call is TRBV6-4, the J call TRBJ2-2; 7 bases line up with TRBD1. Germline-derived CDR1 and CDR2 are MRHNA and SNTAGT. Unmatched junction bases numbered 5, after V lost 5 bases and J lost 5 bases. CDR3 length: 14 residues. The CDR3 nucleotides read TGTGCCAGCAGTAGGACAGGCGCTACCGGGGAGCTGTTTTTT. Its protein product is CASSRTGATGELFF.

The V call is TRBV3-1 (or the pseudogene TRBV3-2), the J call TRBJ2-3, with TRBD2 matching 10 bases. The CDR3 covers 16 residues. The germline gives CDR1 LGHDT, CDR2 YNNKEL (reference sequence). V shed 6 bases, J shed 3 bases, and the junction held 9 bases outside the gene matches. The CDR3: CASRHALGLATDTQYF. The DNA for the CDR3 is TGTGCCAGCAGACACGCTCTGGGACTAGCGACAGATACGCAGTATTTT.

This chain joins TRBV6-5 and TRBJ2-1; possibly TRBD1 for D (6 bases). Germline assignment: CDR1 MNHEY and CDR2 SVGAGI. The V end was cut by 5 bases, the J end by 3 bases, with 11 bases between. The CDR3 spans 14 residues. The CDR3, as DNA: TGTGCCAGCAGTCCGGGACAAGGCTACAATGAGCAGTTCTTC. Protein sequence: CASSPGQGYNEQFF.

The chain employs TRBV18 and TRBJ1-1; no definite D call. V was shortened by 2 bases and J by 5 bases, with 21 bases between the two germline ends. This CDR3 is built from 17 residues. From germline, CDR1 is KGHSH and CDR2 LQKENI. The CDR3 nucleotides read TGTGCCAGCTCACCAAGGACCTTGGGCGGGGTCGGGACTGAAGCTTTCTTT. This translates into CASSPRTLGGVGTEAFF.

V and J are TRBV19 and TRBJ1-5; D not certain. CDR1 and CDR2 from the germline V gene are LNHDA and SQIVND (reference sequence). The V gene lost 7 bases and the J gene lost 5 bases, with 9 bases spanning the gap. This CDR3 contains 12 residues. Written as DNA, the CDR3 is TGTGCCAGTACTACTTCGTATCAGCCCCAGCATTTT. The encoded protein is CASTTSYQPQHF.

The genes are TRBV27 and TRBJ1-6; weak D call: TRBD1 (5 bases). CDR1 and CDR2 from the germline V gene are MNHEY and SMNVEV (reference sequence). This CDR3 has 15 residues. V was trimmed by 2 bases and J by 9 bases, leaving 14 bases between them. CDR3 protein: CASSLIGGRSSPLHF. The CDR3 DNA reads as TGTGCCAGCAGTTTAATCGGGGGTCGGAGTTCACCCCTCCACTTT.

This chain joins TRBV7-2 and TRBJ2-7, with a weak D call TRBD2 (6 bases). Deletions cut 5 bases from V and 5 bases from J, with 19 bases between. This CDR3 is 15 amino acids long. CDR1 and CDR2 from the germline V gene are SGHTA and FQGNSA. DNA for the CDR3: TGTGCCAGCAGCAACACGCGGGGTAATTCCCACGAGCAGTACTTC. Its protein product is CASSNTRGNSHEQYF.

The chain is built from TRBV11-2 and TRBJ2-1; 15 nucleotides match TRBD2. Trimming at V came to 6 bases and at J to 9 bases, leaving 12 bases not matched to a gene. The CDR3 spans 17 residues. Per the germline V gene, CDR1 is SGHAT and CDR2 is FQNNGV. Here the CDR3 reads CASSPLRTSGRVGEQFF. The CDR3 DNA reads TGTGCCAGCAGTCCATTGAGGACTAGCGGGAGGGTGGGTGAGCAGTTCTTC.

The CDR3 region is CASTPGDSLRTDTQYF. The CDR3 nucleotides read TGTGCCAGTACCCCCGGGGACAGTCTTCGCACAGATACGCAGTATTTT. The genes are TRBV19 and TRBJ2-3, with 7 bases matching TRBD1. Looked up from germline, CDR1 is LNHDA and CDR2 is SQIVND (reference sequence). This CDR3 has 16 residues. V shed 7 bases, J shed 1 base, and the junction held 11 bases outside the gene matches.

The CDR3 DNA reads TGTGCCATCAGTGAGTCGATTTCGGGTCAGGAGACCCAGTACTTC. This codes for CAISESISGQETQYF. The chain combines TRBV10-3 with TRBJ2-5; D ambiguous. Deletions cut 0 bases from V and 5 bases from J, with 13 bases between. Germline assignment: CDR1 ENHRY and CDR2 SYGVKD. This CDR3 has 15 residues.

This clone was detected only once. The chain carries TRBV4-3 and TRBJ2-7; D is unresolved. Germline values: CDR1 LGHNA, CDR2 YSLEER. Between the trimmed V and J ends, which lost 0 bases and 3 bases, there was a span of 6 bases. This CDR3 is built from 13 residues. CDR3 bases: TGCGCCAGCAGCCAAGATCGGAGCTACGAGCAGTACTTC. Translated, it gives CASSQDRSYEQYF.

The CDR3 DNA follows: TGTGCCATCAGCAACCGACAGGGGGTGAACACTGAAGCTTTCTTT. Translating it yields CAISNRQGVNTEAFF. V is TRBV10-3 and J is TRBJ1-1; 9 positions match TRBD1. J was trimmed by 0 bases and V by 6 bases; bases with no gene match: 5. Germline values: CDR1 ENHRY, CDR2 SYGVKD. This CDR3 spans 15 amino acids.

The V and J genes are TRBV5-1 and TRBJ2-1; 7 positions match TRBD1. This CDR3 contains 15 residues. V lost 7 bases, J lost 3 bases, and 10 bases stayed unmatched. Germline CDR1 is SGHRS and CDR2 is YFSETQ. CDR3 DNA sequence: TGCGCCAGCTCCCCCCGACAGGGCCGCTACAATGAGCAGTTCTTC. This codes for CASSPRQGRYNEQFF. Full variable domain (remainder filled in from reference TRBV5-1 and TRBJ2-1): KAGVTQTPRYLIKTRGQQVTLSCSPISGHRSVSWYQQTPGQGLQFLFEYFSETQRNKGNFPGRFSGRQFSNSRSEMNVSTLELGDSALYLCASSPRQGRYNEQFFGPGTRLTVL.

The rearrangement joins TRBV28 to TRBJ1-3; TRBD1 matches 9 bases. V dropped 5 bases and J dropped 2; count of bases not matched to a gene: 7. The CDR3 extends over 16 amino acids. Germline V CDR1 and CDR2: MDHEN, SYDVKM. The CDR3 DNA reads TGTGCCAGCAGTGTTACAGGGGGCTTGGCTGGAAACACCATATATTTT. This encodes CASSVTGGLAGNTIYF.

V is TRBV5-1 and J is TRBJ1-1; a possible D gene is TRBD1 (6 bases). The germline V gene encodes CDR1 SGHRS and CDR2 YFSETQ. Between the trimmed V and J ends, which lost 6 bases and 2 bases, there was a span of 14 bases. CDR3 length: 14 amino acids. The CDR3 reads CASKDLGHNTEAFF. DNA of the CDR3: TGCGCCAGCAAAGATTTGGGACATAACACTGAAGCTTTCTTT.

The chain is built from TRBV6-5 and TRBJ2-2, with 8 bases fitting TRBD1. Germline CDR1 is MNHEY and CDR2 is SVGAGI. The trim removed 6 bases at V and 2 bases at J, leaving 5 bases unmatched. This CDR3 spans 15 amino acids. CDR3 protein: CASRPGQANTGELFF. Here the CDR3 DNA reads TGTGCCAGCAGACCGGGACAGGCAAACACCGGGGAGCTGTTTTTT.